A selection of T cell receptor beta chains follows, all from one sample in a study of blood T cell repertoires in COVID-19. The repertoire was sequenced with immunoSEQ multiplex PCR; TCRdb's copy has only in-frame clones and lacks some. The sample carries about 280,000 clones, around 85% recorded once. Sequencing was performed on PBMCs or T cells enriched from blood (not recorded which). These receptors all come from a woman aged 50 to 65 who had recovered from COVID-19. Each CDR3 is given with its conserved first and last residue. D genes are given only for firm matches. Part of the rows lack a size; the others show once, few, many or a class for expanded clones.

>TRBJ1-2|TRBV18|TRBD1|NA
CASSPPGQTSNYGYTF
TGTGCCAGCTCACCACCGGGACAGACCTCTAACTATGGCTACACCTTC
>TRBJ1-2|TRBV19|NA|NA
CASKTGGANYGYTF
TGTGCCAGCAAAACAGGCGGCGCTAACTATGGCTACACCTTC
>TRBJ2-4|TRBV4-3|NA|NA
CASSQGSSGKNIQYF
TGCGCCAGCAGCCAAGGATCCAGCGGTAAAAACATTCAGTACTTC
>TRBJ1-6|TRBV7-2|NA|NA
CASSAPTGRNSPLHF
TGTGCCAGCAGCGCGCCGACAGGTCGTAATTCACCCCTCCACTTT
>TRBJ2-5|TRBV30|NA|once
CAWSVQGETQYF
TGTGCCTGGAGTGTCCAGGGAGAGACCCAGTACTTC
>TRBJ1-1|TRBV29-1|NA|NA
CSVVSIPGTEAFF
TGCAGCGTTGTCTCCATCCCCGGGACTGAAGCTTTCTTT
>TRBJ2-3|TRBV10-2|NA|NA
CASEDSLDTQYF
TGCGCCAGCGAGGACTCTCTCGATACGCAGTATTTT
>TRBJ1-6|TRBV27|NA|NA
CASSGPGQNPNSPLHF
TGTGCCAGCAGTGGCCCAGGACAGAACCCCAATTCACCCCTCCACTTT
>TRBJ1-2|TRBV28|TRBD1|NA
CATGDRGASYGYTF
TGTGCCACCGGAGACAGGGGGGCGAGCTATGGCTACACCTTC
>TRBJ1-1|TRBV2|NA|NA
CASRAMTANTEAFF
TGTGCCAGCCGAGCCATGACAGCAAACACTGAAGCTTTCTTT
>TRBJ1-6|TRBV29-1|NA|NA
CSVDYRNVEPLHF
TGCAGCGTTGACTACAGAAATGTTGAGCCCCTCCACTTT
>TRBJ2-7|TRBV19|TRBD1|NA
CASSVQGAFEQYF
TGTGCCAGTAGTGTTCAGGGGGCTTTCGAGCAGTACTTC
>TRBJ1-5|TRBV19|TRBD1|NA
CASSFSGGGQPQHF
TGTGCCAGTAGTTTTTCAGGGGGCGGGCAGCCCCAGCATTTT
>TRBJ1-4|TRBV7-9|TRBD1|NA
CASSLAGTGREKLFF
TGTGCCAGCAGCTTAGCGGGGACAGGGCGTGAAAAACTGTTTTTT
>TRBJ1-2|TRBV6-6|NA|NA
CASSYLGQGSEGYTF
TGTGCCAGCAGTTACCTCGGTCAGGGGTCGGAAGGCTACACCTTC
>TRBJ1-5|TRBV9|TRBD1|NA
CASSDPSRRGLKQPQHF
TGTGCCAGCAGCGATCCCTCGCGCAGGGGGCTGAAGCAGCCCCAGCATTTT
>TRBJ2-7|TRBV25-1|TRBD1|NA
CASYDRDYEQYF
TGTGCCAGCTATGACAGGGACTACGAGCAGTACTTC
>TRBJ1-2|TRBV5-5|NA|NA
CASSPYSGDGYTF
TGTGCCAGCAGCCCCTACTCAGGGGATGGCTACACCTTC
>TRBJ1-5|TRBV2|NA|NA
CASSAGESNQPQHF
TGTGCCAGCAGTGCAGGGGAGAGCAATCAGCCCCAGCATTTT
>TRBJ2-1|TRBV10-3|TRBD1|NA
CAISPNGQGSRNEQFF
TGTGCCATCAGTCCCAACGGACAGGGAAGTCGCAATGAGCAGTTCTTC
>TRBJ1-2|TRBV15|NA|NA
CATSRDGGPPYGYTF
TGTGCCACCAGCAGAGATGGTGGCCCCCCCTATGGCTACACCTTC
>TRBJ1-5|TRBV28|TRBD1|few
CASSSPQGGWQPQHF
TGTGCCAGCAGCTCCCCCCAAGGGGGCTGGCAGCCCCAGCATTTT
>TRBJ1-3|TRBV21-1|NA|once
CASSKRLGHSLSGNTIYF
TGTGCCAGCAGCAAAAGGTTAGGACACAGCCTCTCTGGAAACACCATATATTTT
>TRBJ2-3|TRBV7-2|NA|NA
CASSSTGTQYSTDTQYF
TGTGCCAGCAGCTCAACCGGGACACAGTATAGCACAGATACGCAGTATTTT
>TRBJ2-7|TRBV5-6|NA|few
CASSLGLPSSYEQYF
TGTGCCAGCAGCTTGGGACTCCCGAGCTCCTACGAGCAGTACTTC
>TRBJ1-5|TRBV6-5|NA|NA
CASISGGNQPQHF
TGTGCCAGCATTTCGGGGGGCAATCAGCCCCAGCATTTT
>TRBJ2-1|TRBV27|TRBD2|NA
CASSGERGESTYNEQFF
TGTGCCAGCAGTGGGGAGCGGGGGGAATCAACCTACAATGAGCAGTTCTTC
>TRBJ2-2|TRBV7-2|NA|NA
CASSLEGSASNTGELFF
TGTGCCAGCAGCTTAGAGGGTAGCGCGTCGAACACCGGGGAGCTGTTTTTT
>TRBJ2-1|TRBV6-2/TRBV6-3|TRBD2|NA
CASSGGTSGIPYNEQFF
TGTGCCAGCAGTGGGGGGACTAGCGGGATCCCCTACAATGAGCAGTTCTTC
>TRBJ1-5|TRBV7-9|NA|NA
CASSLGKGGSSNQPQHF
TGTGCCAGCAGCTTAGGTAAAGGAGGGAGTAGCAATCAGCCCCAGCATTTT